Listed here are 4 T cell receptor beta chains from one sample, sequenced in a study of somatic mutations in cytotoxic T cells in rheumatoid arthritis. TCRdb keeps only in-frame clones here, not all; method: immunoSEQ multiplex PCR. Of thousands of clones in the sample, 77% were seen once. Sequencing used CD8+ T cells sorted from blood, obtained at a follow-up visit. Receptors originate from a woman between 65 and 79 years old with rheumatoid arthritis.

This chain links TRBV4-1 with TRBJ1-2; no clear D gene. V lost 4 bases to trimming and J lost 4 bases, with 13 bases between them. The CDR3 sequence is 14 residues long. CDR1 MGHRA and CDR2 YSYEKL come from the germline V gene. The CDR3 DNA reads TGCGCCAGCAGCCCGAGTGGGCGAAGCTATGGCTACACCTTC. It encodes CASSPSGRSYGYTF.

V and J are TRBV6-1 and TRBJ2-1; TRBD2 matches at 10 bases. The CDR3 is 13 residues long. Germline values: CDR1 MNHNS, CDR2 SASEGT. V shed 5 bases and J 6 bases; nucleotides not matched to a gene: 1. The CDR3 here is CASSRTSGNEQFF. The CDR3 DNA reads as TGTGCCAGCAGTCGGACTAGCGGCAATGAGCAGTTCTTC.

The rearrangement joins TRBV28 to TRBJ1-5, with D tentatively TRBD1 (5 bases). Germline CDR1 MDHEN, CDR2 SYDVKM. V gave up 2 bases and J gave up 4 bases, with 15 bases separating them. The CDR3 loop spans 16 amino acids. The CDR3 DNA reads as TGTGCCAGCAGTTTAACCCCGGGACCGCGGAATCAGCCCCAGCATTTT. Residues: CASSLTPGPRNQPQHF.

V is TRBV29-1 and J is TRBJ1-2; 8 bases fit TRBD1. The V gene's germline CDR1 is SQVTM and CDR2 ANQGSEA. With V trimmed by 7 bases and J by 6 bases, 10 bases remained unmatched. This CDR3 has 13 residues. The CDR3: CSAKLLDRDGYTF. The CDR3 nucleotides are TGCAGCGCAAAGCTCCTGGACAGGGATGGCTACACCTTC.